These 17 T cell receptor beta chains were sequenced from one sample in a study of OX40 agonist ivuxolimab in advanced cancers. The table came from immunoSEQ multiplex PCR; TCRdb's copy has only in-frame clones and leaves some out. The sample holds tens of thousands of clones, 88% seen once. This material consisted of CD4+ or CD8+ T cells sorted from blood, taken in a trial of the OX40 agonist ivuxolimab. These receptors were obtained from an adult with an advanced solid tumor such as melanoma, head and neck, liver or kidney cancer.

The rearrangement links TRBV7-9 to TRBJ2-3; maybe TRBD1 (5 bases). The CDR3 is 15 residues long. V lost 3 bases and J 0 bases, leaving 10 bases between the germline ends. From germline, CDR1 is SEHNR and CDR2 FQNEAQ (reference sequence). For the CDR3, the DNA is TGTGCCAGCAGCTTTGCGCCAGGGAGCACAGATACGCAGTATTTT. It encodes CASSFAPGSTDTQYF.

J is TRBJ1-1 and V is TRBV11-2; no firm D call. The CDR3 loop spans 15 amino acids. The V end lost 5 bases, the J end lost 2 bases, and 15 bases lay between the germline ends. Germline V gene sequence: CDR1 SGHAT, CDR2 FQNNGV. The CDR3 DNA reads TGTGCCAGCAGCCCCATAGGGCCCAAAAACACTGAAGCTTTCTTT. Amino acids: CASSPIGPKNTEAFF.

The gene calls are TRBV28 and TRBJ2-7; no reliable D call. The germline gives CDR1 MDHEN, CDR2 SYDVKM. CDR3 length: 15 residues. Between the trimmed V and J ends, which lost 4 bases and 5 bases, there was a span of 18 bases. Written as DNA, the CDR3 is TGTGCCAGCAGTTCCCCGACAAGAACGCTCCACGAGCAGTACTTC. Translation gives CASSSPTRTLHEQYF.

The chain combines TRBV4-1 with TRBJ2-1, with 8 bases that match TRBD2. This CDR3 is 16 amino acids long. The germline CDR1 and CDR2 sequences are MGHRA and YSYEKL. With V trimmed by 0 bases and J by 8 bases, 9 bases remained unmatched. CDR3 loop: CASSQDGEAGVHEQFF. The CDR3 DNA reads TGCGCCAGCAGCCAAGACGGGGAAGCGGGAGTTCATGAGCAGTTCTTC.

A few counts support this clone. This chain uses TRBV6-6 with TRBJ2-4; perhaps TRBD2 as D (6 bases). Trimming stripped 7 bases from V and 3 bases from J, with 19 bases between. CDR1 and CDR2 (germline): MNHNY, SVGAGI (reference sequence). This CDR3 has 16 residues. CDR3 DNA: TGTGCCAGCAAGCCCCAGGGTGAGGGAGGCAAAAACATTCAGTACTTC. It is translated as CASKPQGEGGKNIQYF.

The CDR3 DNA reads TGTGCCGTTGATCATCAGCCCCAGCATTTT. As protein: CAVDHQPQHF. The rearrangement joins TRBV28 to TRBJ1-5; D not certain. The V end was cut by 11 bases, the J end by 5 bases, with 7 bases between. Germline CDR1 and CDR2: MDHEN and SYDVKM. The CDR3 runs 10 residues.

The V call is TRBV29-1, the J call TRBJ1-5; D gene ambiguous. V lost 4 bases to trimming and J lost 3 bases, with 10 bases between them. This CDR3 is built from 13 residues. Germline CDR1 and CDR2: SQVTM and ANQGSEA. CDR3 nucleotide sequence: TGCAGCGTTGGTGGCAGCCTCAATCAGCCCCAGCATTTT. It encodes CSVGGSLNQPQHF.

The rearrangement uses TRBV27 and TRBJ1-3; a weak D match, TRBD1 (6 bases). Germline assignment: CDR1 MNHEY and CDR2 SMNVEV (reference sequence). Trimming shortened V by 6 bases and J by 1 base, and 10 bases separated the two germline ends. The CDR3 consists of 14 residues. In DNA form, the CDR3 reads TGTGCCAGCAGCCTAAGGGGGTCTGGAAACACCATATATTTT. Translated: CASSLRGSGNTIYF.

The sample holds a few counts of this clone. The chain links TRBV2 to TRBJ2-7, with TRBD2 matching over 9 bases. The J segment lost 6 bases and the V segment lost 8 bases, leaving 8 bases of the junction unmatched. Germline V gene lookup returns CDR1 SNHLY and CDR2 FYNNEI. This CDR3 region has 13 residues. The CDR3 loop is CASQGLAPGEQYF. The CDR3 region has the DNA TGTGCCAGCCAGGGACTAGCCCCGGGCGAGCAGTACTTC.

This chain connects TRBV2 to TRBJ2-7, with D possibly being TRBD1 (5 bases). CDR1 and CDR2 from the germline V gene are SNHLY and FYNNEI. The V end was cut by 3 bases, the J end by 6 bases, with 12 bases between. This CDR3 comprises 13 residues. In DNA, the CDR3 is TGTGCCAGCAGTGATGGTTTTGGGGCCGAGCAGTACTTC. As protein: CASSDGFGAEQYF.

The chain has TRBV7-9 and TRBJ1-1, with a weak D call TRBD1 (5 bases). This CDR3 has 14 residues. V was cut by 4 bases and J by 3 bases, with 12 bases left in between. Germline values: CDR1 SEHNR, CDR2 FQNEAQ (reference sequence). CDR3 sequence: CASSSRQGHTEAFF. For the CDR3, the DNA is TGTGCCAGCAGCTCCCGCCAGGGCCACACTGAAGCTTTCTTT.

This chain links TRBV2 with TRBJ2-7, with 10 bases fitting TRBD1. CDR3 size: 15 residues. V shed 6 bases and J 3 bases; nucleotides not matched to a gene: 8. Germline V gives CDR1 SNHLY, CDR2 FYNNEI. The CDR3 loop is CASRGGQGKLYEQYF. Written as DNA, the CDR3 is TGTGCCAGCAGAGGGGGACAGGGGAAACTCTACGAGCAGTACTTC.

The rearrangement uses TRBV15 and TRBJ2-4; D is uncertain. Per the germline V gene, CDR1 is LNHNV and CDR2 is YYDKDF (reference sequence). The CDR3 loop spans 16 amino acids. The V gene lost 0 bases and the J gene lost 0 bases, with 9 bases spanning the gap. The CDR3 spells CATSRDSMLAKNIQYF. For the CDR3, the DNA is TGTGCCACCAGCAGAGACTCCATGTTAGCCAAAAACATTCAGTACTTC.

V is TRBV28 and J is TRBJ1-2, with D possibly TRBD1 on 5 matching bases. Germline values: CDR1 MDHEN, CDR2 SYDVKM. Trimming pared 4 bases from V and 8 bases from J, leaving 17 bases between. This CDR3 region has 14 residues. CDR3 in DNA: TGTGCCAGCAGTTCGAATCAGGGAATCGGGGGCTACACCTTC. Translation gives CASSSNQGIGGYTF.

The J gene is TRBJ2-1, the V gene TRBV7-9; TRBD2 aligns across 10 bases. The CDR3 sequence is 15 residues long. V gave up 2 bases and J gave up 10 bases; unmatched junction bases: 8. Germline CDR1 reads SEHNR; CDR2 reads FQNEAQ (reference sequence). Here the CDR3 DNA reads TGTGCCAGCAGCTTATCTGTAGCGGGGGGAACCGAGCAGTTCTTC. Protein: CASSLSVAGGTEQFF.

This rearrangement joins TRBV7-6 to TRBJ2-2; no reliable D call. V dropped 1 base and J dropped 0 bases, with 6 bases sitting between them. Germline values: CDR1 SGHVS, CDR2 FNYEAQ. The CDR3 is made up of 15 amino acids. CDR3 coding DNA: TGTGCCAGCAGCTTAGGCGGAACGAACACCGGGGAGCTGTTTTTT. This gives the protein CASSLGGTNTGELFF.

The V call is TRBV7-3, the J call TRBJ2-6, with 8 bases matching TRBD1. The CDR3 is made up of 18 amino acids. Germline V gene sequence: CDR1 SGHTA, CDR2 FQGTGA. The V gene end was trimmed by 1 base and the J gene end by 4 bases; junction bases not matched to a gene: 9. CDR3 protein: CASSLKRQGFGGANVLTF. The CDR3, as DNA: TGTGCCAGCAGCTTAAAGCGACAGGGGTTTGGAGGGGCCAACGTCCTGACTTTC.